These T cell receptor beta chains were read from a single sample in a study of blood T cell repertoires in COVID-19. Assay used: immunoSEQ multiplex PCR; TCRdb lists only in-frame clones, some missing. The data contain more than 150,000 clones, about 86% of them singletons. The specimen sequenced was peripheral blood. The receptors shown here come from a man aged 55 to 70 with acute or convalescent COVID-19. The CDR3 runs from the conserved cysteine through the conserved F or W. D genes are given only for firm matches. Expanded clones are given a class, and other clones once, few, many or no size at all.

D: .
J: TRBJ2-7
V: TRBV18
size: .
DNA: TGTGCCAGCTCACTTCCGACTAGCTACGAGCAGTACTTC
CDR3: CASSLPTSYEQYF

D: .
J: TRBJ2-2
V: TRBV12-3/TRBV12-4
size: .
DNA: TGTGCCAGCAGTGCGACGGAGATGGGGGAGCTGTTTTTT
CDR3: CASSATEMGELFF

D: .
J: TRBJ1-1
V: TRBV7-9
size: .
DNA: TGTGCCAGCAGCTTAGCGCAGGGGCGGGGGACTGAAGCTTTCTTT
CDR3: CASSLAQGRGTEAFF

D: TRBD1
J: TRBJ2-5
V: TRBV10-3
size: .
DNA: TGTGCCATCAGTGAGTCGGGCGGGGACAGGGAGACCCAGTACTTC
CDR3: CAISESGGDRETQYF

D: .
J: TRBJ2-1
V: TRBV5-1
size: .
DNA: TGCGCCAGCAGCGCCGGCGGCAGGACTGCTGATGAGCAGTTCTTC
CDR3: CASSAGGRTADEQFF

D: .
J: TRBJ2-3
V: TRBV20-1
size: .
DNA: TGCAGTGCTAGTTGGGGGGCAGATACGCAGTATTTT
CDR3: CSASWGADTQYF

D: TRBD1
J: TRBJ2-7
V: TRBV5-1
size: .
DNA: TGCGCCAGCAGCGGGGGACAGGGTAACTACGAGCAGTACTTC
CDR3: CASSGGQGNYEQYF

D: .
J: TRBJ2-2
V: TRBV4-2
size: .
DNA: TGTGCCAGCAGCCAAGTAGAGGGTAACACCGGGGAGCTGTTTTTT
CDR3: CASSQVEGNTGELFF

D: .
J: TRBJ1-2
V: TRBV5-5
size: .
DNA: TGTGCCAGCACCCTGGACAGACGGACGGGCTACACCTTC
CDR3: CASTLDRRTGYTF

D: .
J: TRBJ2-7
V: TRBV21-1
size: .
DNA: TGTGCCAGCATCAGGGACATAACCTACGAGCAGTACTTC
CDR3: CASIRDITYEQYF

D: .
J: TRBJ1-6
V: TRBV7-9
size: .
DNA: TGTGCCAGCAGCTTGAACCCCAGAAATTCACCCCTCCACTTT
CDR3: CASSLNPRNSPLHF

D: .
J: TRBJ2-2
V: TRBV12-3/TRBV12-4
size: .
DNA: TGTGCCAGCGGGCGGGGAACCGGGGAGCTGTTTTTT
CDR3: CASGRGTGELFF

D: TRBD2
J: TRBJ2-3
V: TRBV5-1
size: once
DNA: TGCGCCAGCAGTCCCCCGGGACTAGCGACAGATACGCAGTATTTT
CDR3: CASSPPGLATDTQYF

D: TRBD2
J: TRBJ2-7
V: TRBV10-3
size: .
DNA: TGTGCCATGGGACTAGCGGGAACCTACGAGCAGTACTTC
CDR3: CAMGLAGTYEQYF

D: .
J: TRBJ2-1
V: TRBV2
size: once
DNA: TGTGCCAGCAGGCGCCGCGTGGGGGGCTCCTACAATGAGCAGTTCTTC
CDR3: CASRRRVGGSYNEQFF

D: TRBD1
J: TRBJ1-2
V: TRBV28
size: .
DNA: TGTGCCAGCAGTACGGGGACAGGAGAAGGCTTC
CDR3: CASSTGTGEGF

D: .
J: TRBJ2-1
V: TRBV18
size: .
DNA: TGTGCCAGCTTTTATGTGCGGGACTCCTACAATGAGCAGTTCTTC
CDR3: CASFYVRDSYNEQFF

D: TRBD2
J: TRBJ2-1
V: TRBV5-1
size: .
DNA: TGCGCCAGCAGCATAAATCCGGGACTAGGGGGAGAGCAGTTCTTC
CDR3: CASSINPGLGGEQFF

D: .
J: TRBJ2-1
V: TRBV27
size: .
DNA: TGTGCCAGCGGGCGGGCCTTTATCTCCTACAATGAGCAGTTCTTC
CDR3: CASGRAFISYNEQFF

D: .
J: TRBJ2-1
V: TRBV1
size: .
DNA: TGCACCAGCAGCCAAGCAGTAATCTCCTACAATGAGCAGTTCTTC
CDR3: CTSSQAVISYNEQFF

D: .
J: TRBJ1-2
V: TRBV6-5
size: .
DNA: TGTGCCAGCTGGTTAGGGCAGGGGCCTCGTCTGGACACCTTC
CDR3: CASWLGQGPRLDTF

D: .
J: TRBJ2-5
V: TRBV2
size: .
DNA: TGTGCCAGCAATGGGGACTTCCAAGAGACCCAGTACTTC
CDR3: CASNGDFQETQYF

D: TRBD2
J: TRBJ2-7
V: TRBV28
size: few
DNA: TGTGCCAGCAGCGAACTAACTAGCGCCCGTTACGAGCAGTACTTC
CDR3: CASSELTSARYEQYF

D: TRBD1
J: TRBJ1-1
V: TRBV6-6
size: .
DNA: TGTGCCAGCAGGTCGACAGGGTTGGGCACTGAAGCTTTCTTT
CDR3: CASRSTGLGTEAFF

D: TRBD1
J: TRBJ1-2
V: TRBV28
size: .
DNA: TGTGCCAGCAGTTCGGGACAGGAGAACTATGGCTACACCTTC
CDR3: CASSSGQENYGYTF

D: TRBD1
J: TRBJ2-7
V: TRBV28
size: .
DNA: TGTGCCAGCAGTCCCGGGACAGGGACCTACGAGCAGTACTTC
CDR3: CASSPGTGTYEQYF

D: .
J: TRBJ1-2
V: TRBV28
size: many
DNA: TGTGCCAGCACCTCGGTCTATGGCTACACCTTC
CDR3: CASTSVYGYTF

D: TRBD2
J: TRBJ2-4
V: TRBV11-2
size: .
DNA: TGTGCCAGCAGCTTAATCAGGGGACTAGCCGCTCTTCAGTACTTC
CDR3: CASSLIRGLAALQYF

D: TRBD2
J: TRBJ2-1
V: TRBV5-1
size: .
DNA: TGCGCCAGCAGCTTGGGACTAGCGGGCCACTACAATGAGCAGTTCTTC
CDR3: CASSLGLAGHYNEQFF